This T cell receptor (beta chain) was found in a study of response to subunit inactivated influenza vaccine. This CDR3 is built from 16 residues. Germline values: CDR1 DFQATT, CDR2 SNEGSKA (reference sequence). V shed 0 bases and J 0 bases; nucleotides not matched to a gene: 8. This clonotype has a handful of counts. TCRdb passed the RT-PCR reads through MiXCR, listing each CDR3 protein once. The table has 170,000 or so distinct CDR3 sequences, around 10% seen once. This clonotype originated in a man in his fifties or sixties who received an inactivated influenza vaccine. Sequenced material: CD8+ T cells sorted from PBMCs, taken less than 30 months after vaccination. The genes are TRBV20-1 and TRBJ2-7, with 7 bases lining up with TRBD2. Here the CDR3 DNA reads TGCAGTGCTAGAGATGTTCGGGGACTAAACTCCTACGAGCAGTACTTC. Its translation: CSARDVRGLNSYEQYF.